These T cell receptor beta chains were read from a single sample in a study of shared clonotypes between healthy human individuals. The table came from immunoSEQ multiplex PCR; TCRdb's copy has only in-frame clones and leaves some out. This table has approximately 1.9 million clones, just under 95% appearing once. Sequenced sample: naive CD8+ T cells from PBMCs. The receptors here all came from a man aged 18-30 years in good health. Some clones in this sample may be carry-over from other donors' samples. Both conserved end residues are part of each CDR3. A D gene is named only where the DNA matches it firmly. Size is omitted from some rows. Given values are once, few, many or a class for expanded clones.

CDR3 DNA: TGTGCCAGCAGCCCCCCGAGCACCGGGGAGCTGTTTTTT
CDR3 protein: CASSPPSTGELFF
clone size: NA
D gene: NA
V gene: TRBV13
J gene: TRBJ2-2

CDR3 DNA: TGTGCCAGCAGCTTAGGGCCGAGAGAGCAGTACTTC
CDR3 protein: CASSLGPREQYF
clone size: NA
D gene: NA
V gene: TRBV11-2
J gene: TRBJ2-7

CDR3 DNA: TGTGCCAGCAGTCTCGGACAGGGAGCCAAAAACATTCAGTACTTC
CDR3 protein: CASSLGQGAKNIQYF
clone size: NA
D gene: TRBD1
V gene: TRBV28
J gene: TRBJ2-4

CDR3 DNA: TGTGCCAGCAGCTTAGTACGGGGTAGTGAGCAGTTCTTC
CDR3 protein: CASSLVRGSEQFF
clone size: NA
D gene: NA
V gene: TRBV7-2
J gene: TRBJ2-1

CDR3 DNA: TGTGCCAGCAGTTTAGGACCGATCTATGGCTACACCTTC
CDR3 protein: CASSLGPIYGYTF
clone size: few
D gene: NA
V gene: TRBV27
J gene: TRBJ1-2

CDR3 DNA: TGTGCCTGTCCCAAAGGGGGCGTCGGATACAATGAGCAGTTCTTC
CDR3 protein: CACPKGGVGYNEQFF
clone size: once
D gene: TRBD1
V gene: TRBV30
J gene: TRBJ2-1

CDR3 DNA: TGTGCCAGCGTGGGACCGCCCCTAAAGGCCTACACCTTC
CDR3 protein: CASVGPPLKAYTF
clone size: NA
D gene: NA
V gene: TRBV18
J gene: TRBJ1-2

CDR3 DNA: TGCGCCAGCAGCCCAAACCGCTACGAGCAGTACTTC
CDR3 protein: CASSPNRYEQYF
clone size: NA
D gene: NA
V gene: TRBV5-1
J gene: TRBJ2-7

CDR3 DNA: TGTGCCAGCAGCGAATTTTGGGGGACGGGCGTGGGCTACACCTTC
CDR3 protein: CASSEFWGTGVGYTF
clone size: NA
D gene: NA
V gene: TRBV9
J gene: TRBJ1-2

CDR3 DNA: TGTGCCAGCAGCCCTGGACTAGCGGGAGGGCCTTCCTACAATGAGCAGTTCTTC
CDR3 protein: CASSPGLAGGPSYNEQFF
clone size: NA
D gene: TRBD2
V gene: TRBV7-9
J gene: TRBJ2-1

CDR3 DNA: TGTGCCAGCAGCCATGGCTCGGTACACTACGAGCAGTACTTC
CDR3 protein: CASSHGSVHYEQYF
clone size: NA
D gene: NA
V gene: TRBV5-6
J gene: TRBJ2-7

CDR3 DNA: TGTGCCTGGAGCGGACTAGCGGGAGGGTTAAGCACAGATACGCAGTATTTT
CDR3 protein: CAWSGLAGGLSTDTQYF
clone size: NA
D gene: TRBD2
V gene: TRBV30
J gene: TRBJ2-3

CDR3 DNA: TGCGCCAGCAGTCTGGGTCTTGCGGGAGGGCCCACCTCCAATGAGCAGTTCTTC
CDR3 protein: CASSLGLAGGPTSNEQFF
clone size: NA
D gene: TRBD2
V gene: TRBV23-1
J gene: TRBJ2-1

CDR3 DNA: TGTGCCAGTAGTATACGCCGCGGTCAGCCCCAGCATTTT
CDR3 protein: CASSIRRGQPQHF
clone size: NA
D gene: NA
V gene: TRBV19
J gene: TRBJ1-5

CDR3 DNA: TGTGCCATCAGTGAGTTGACGTTACAGGGCTATGGCTACACCTTC
CDR3 protein: CAISELTLQGYGYTF
clone size: once
D gene: NA
V gene: TRBV10-3
J gene: TRBJ1-2

CDR3 DNA: TGTGCCAGCAGCTATGGGAGGGCCGGAGGGAATGAGCAGTTCTTC
CDR3 protein: CASSYGRAGGNEQFF
clone size: NA
D gene: TRBD2
V gene: TRBV7-3
J gene: TRBJ2-1

CDR3 DNA: TGTGCCAGCAGCTTGGTGCCCGGCGACCCAGGGCGGAGCAATGAGCAGTTCTTC
CDR3 protein: CASSLVPGDPGRSNEQFF
clone size: NA
D gene: NA
V gene: TRBV7-9
J gene: TRBJ2-1

CDR3 DNA: TGTGCCAGCAGTGAATACAGGGTGGGAGAGACCCAGTACTTC
CDR3 protein: CASSEYRVGETQYF
clone size: NA
D gene: NA
V gene: TRBV25-1
J gene: TRBJ2-5

CDR3 DNA: TGTGCCAGCAGCTTCGGGAGGGAGACCCAGTACTTC
CDR3 protein: CASSFGRETQYF
clone size: NA
D gene: TRBD2
V gene: TRBV11-2
J gene: TRBJ2-5

CDR3 DNA: TGCGCCAGCAGCCTTATTTTGGTGCGGGAGGAGTACAATGAGCAGTTCTTC
CDR3 protein: CASSLILVREEYNEQFF
clone size: NA
D gene: TRBD2
V gene: TRBV4-3
J gene: TRBJ2-1

CDR3 DNA: TGTGCCAGCAGTTTATCGGGCAGCCAAGAGACCCAGTACTTC
CDR3 protein: CASSLSGSQETQYF
clone size: NA
D gene: NA
V gene: TRBV27
J gene: TRBJ2-5

CDR3 DNA: TGTGCCAGCAGCTTCAGACGGTGGACAGATACGCAGTATTTT
CDR3 protein: CASSFRRWTDTQYF
clone size: NA
D gene: NA
V gene: TRBV9
J gene: TRBJ2-3

CDR3 DNA: TGTGCCAGTAGTAGCCAGGGATGGCCGGCTTTCTTT
CDR3 protein: CASSSQGWPAFF
clone size: once
D gene: NA
V gene: TRBV19
J gene: TRBJ1-1

CDR3 DNA: TGTGCCAGCAGCTTGTCGGCGGGAGGACCGGATACGCAGTATTTT
CDR3 protein: CASSLSAGGPDTQYF
clone size: NA
D gene: TRBD2
V gene: TRBV5-6
J gene: TRBJ2-3

CDR3 DNA: TGTGCCAGCAGTTATTCGTTGGGGGGGACCGGGGAGACCCAGTACTTC
CDR3 protein: CASSYSLGGTGETQYF
clone size: NA
D gene: TRBD2
V gene: TRBV6-5
J gene: TRBJ2-5

CDR3 DNA: TGTGCCAGCAGCTTAATCGTCACGGGGGACGAGCAGTACTTC
CDR3 protein: CASSLIVTGDEQYF
clone size: NA
D gene: NA
V gene: TRBV11-2
J gene: TRBJ2-7

CDR3 DNA: TGTGCCAGCAGCCAAGAAGGCCCGGGCAGGCCCTTCTACGAGCAGTACTTC
CDR3 protein: CASSQEGPGRPFYEQYF
clone size: NA
D gene: NA
V gene: TRBV4-2
J gene: TRBJ2-7

CDR3 DNA: TGTGCCAGCAGTTTATGGCTCCCAAATAATGAGCAGTTCTTC
CDR3 protein: CASSLWLPNNEQFF
clone size: NA
D gene: NA
V gene: TRBV28
J gene: TRBJ2-1

CDR3 DNA: TGTGCCAGCAGCCCTTTCGGGCTCACAGATACGCAGTATTTT
CDR3 protein: CASSPFGLTDTQYF
clone size: NA
D gene: NA
V gene: TRBV4-2
J gene: TRBJ2-3

CDR3 DNA: TGTGCCAGCAGCTTGCGTCTAGCGGCTACAGATACGCAGTATTTT
CDR3 protein: CASSLRLAATDTQYF
clone size: NA
D gene: TRBD2
V gene: TRBV5-6
J gene: TRBJ2-3

CDR3 DNA: TGTGCCAGCAGCACCCCCTACGAGCAGTACTTC
CDR3 protein: CASSTPYEQYF
clone size: NA
D gene: NA
V gene: TRBV4-2
J gene: TRBJ2-7

CDR3 DNA: TGTGCCAGCAGCCCCAGGGGGAGGAACACTGAAGCTTTCTTT
CDR3 protein: CASSPRGRNTEAFF
clone size: NA
D gene: TRBD1
V gene: TRBV7-6
J gene: TRBJ1-1